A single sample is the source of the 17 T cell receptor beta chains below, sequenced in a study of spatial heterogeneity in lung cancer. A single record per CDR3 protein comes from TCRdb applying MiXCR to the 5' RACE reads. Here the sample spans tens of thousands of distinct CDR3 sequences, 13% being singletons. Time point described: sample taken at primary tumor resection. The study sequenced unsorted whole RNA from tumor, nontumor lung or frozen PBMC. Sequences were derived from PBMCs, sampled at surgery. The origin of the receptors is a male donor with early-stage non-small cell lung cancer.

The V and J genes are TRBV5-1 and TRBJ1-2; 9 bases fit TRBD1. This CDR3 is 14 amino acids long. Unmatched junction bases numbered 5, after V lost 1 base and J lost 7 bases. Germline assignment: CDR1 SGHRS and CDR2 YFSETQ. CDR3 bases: TGCGCCAGCAGCTTGTTGGGGACAGGGATTGGCTACACCTTC. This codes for CASSLLGTGIGYTF. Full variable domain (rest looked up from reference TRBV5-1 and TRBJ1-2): KAGVTQTPRYLIKTRGQQVTLSCSPISGHRSVSWYQQTPGQGLQFLFEYFSETQRNKGNFPGRFSGRQFSNSRSEMNVSTLELGDSALYLCASSLLGTGIGYTFGSGTRLTVV.

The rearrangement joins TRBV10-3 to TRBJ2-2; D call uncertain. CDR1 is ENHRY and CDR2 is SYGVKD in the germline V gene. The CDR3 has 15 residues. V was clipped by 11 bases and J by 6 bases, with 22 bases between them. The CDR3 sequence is CALWLGQTAPGELFF. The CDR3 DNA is TGTGCCCTTTGGCTCGGGCAGACCGCCCCCGGGGAGCTGTTTTTT.

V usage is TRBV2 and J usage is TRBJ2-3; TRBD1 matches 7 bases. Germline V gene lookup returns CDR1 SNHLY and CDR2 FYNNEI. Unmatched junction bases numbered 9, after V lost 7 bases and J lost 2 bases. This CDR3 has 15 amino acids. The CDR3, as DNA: TGTGCCAGCACAACCGGGACAGCTCTCACAGATACGCAGTATTTT. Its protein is CASTTGTALTDTQYF.

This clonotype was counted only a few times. CDR3 nucleotide sequence: TGCAGTGCTAAGCGACAGGGAATTTCTGAAAAACTGTTTTTT. Translation: CSAKRQGISEKLFF. The V call is TRBV20-1, the J call TRBJ1-4; 7 nucleotides agree with TRBD1. Germline CDR1 reads DFQATT; CDR2 reads SNEGSKA (reference sequence). The CDR3 length is 14 residues. The trim removed 4 bases at V and 7 bases at J, leaving 9 bases unmatched.

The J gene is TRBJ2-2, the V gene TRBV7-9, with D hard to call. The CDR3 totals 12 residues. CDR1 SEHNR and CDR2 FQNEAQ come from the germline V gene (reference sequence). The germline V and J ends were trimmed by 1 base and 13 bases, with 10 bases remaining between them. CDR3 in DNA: TGTGCCAGCAGCTTAGAAGGGTCGCGGCTGTTTTTT. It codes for CASSLEGSRLFF.

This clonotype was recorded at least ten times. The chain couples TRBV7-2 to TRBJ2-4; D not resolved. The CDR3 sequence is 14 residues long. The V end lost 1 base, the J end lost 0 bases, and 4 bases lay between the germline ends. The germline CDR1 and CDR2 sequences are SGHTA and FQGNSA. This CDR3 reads CASSLDPAKNIQYF. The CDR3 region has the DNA TGTGCCAGCAGCTTAGACCCAGCCAAAAACATTCAGTACTTC. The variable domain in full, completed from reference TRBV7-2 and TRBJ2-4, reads GAGVSQSPSNKVTEKGKDVELRCDPISGHTALYWYRQSLGQGLEFLIYFQGNSAPDKSGLPSDRFSAERTGGSVSTLTIQRTQQEDSAVYLCASSLDPAKNIQYFGAGTRLSVL.

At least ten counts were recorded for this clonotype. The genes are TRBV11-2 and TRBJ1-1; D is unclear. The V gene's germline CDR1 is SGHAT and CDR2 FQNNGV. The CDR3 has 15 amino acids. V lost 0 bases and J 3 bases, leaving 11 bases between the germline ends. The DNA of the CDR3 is TGTGCCAGCAGCTTAGACGGCTCCGGGGACACTGAAGCTTTCTTT. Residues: CASSLDGSGDTEAFF.

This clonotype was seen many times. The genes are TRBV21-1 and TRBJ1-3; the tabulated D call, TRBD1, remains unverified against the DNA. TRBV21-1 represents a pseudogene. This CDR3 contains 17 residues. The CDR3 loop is CASRISDRTSSGNTIYF. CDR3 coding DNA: TGTGCCAGCAGGATCTCGGACAGGACGAGCTCTGGAAACACCATATATTTT.

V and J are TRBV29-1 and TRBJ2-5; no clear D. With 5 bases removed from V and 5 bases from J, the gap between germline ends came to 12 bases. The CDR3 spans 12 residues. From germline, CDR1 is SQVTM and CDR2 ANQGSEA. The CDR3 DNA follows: TGCAGCGTTTTTGAGGTCGGGGAGACCCAGTACTTC. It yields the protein CSVFEVGETQYF.

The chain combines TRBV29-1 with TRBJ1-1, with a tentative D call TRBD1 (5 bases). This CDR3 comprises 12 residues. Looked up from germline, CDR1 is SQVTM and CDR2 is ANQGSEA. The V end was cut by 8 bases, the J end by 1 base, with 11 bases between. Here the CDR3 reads CSFDRWNTEAFF. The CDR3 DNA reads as TGCAGCTTCGACAGATGGAACACTGAAGCTTTCTTT.

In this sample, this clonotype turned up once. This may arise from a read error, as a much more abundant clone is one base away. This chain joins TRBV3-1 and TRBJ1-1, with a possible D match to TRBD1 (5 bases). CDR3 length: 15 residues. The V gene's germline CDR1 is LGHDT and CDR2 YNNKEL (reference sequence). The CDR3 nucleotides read TGTGCCAGCAGCCTTAGTTCCAGGGTGGACACTGTAGCTTTCTTT. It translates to CASSLSSRVDTVAFF.

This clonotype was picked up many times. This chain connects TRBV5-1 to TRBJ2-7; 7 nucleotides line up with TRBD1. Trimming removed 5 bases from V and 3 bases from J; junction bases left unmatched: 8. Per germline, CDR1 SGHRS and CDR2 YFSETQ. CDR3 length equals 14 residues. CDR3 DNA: TGCGCCAGCAGTTCTCCTGGACAGGTCTACGAGCAGTACTTC. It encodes CASSSPGQVYEQYF.

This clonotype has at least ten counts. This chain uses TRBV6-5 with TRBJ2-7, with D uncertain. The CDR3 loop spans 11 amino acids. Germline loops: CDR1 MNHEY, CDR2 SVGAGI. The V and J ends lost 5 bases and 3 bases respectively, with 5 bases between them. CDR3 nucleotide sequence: TGTGCCAGCAGTCGCAACTACGAGCAGTACTTC. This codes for CASSRNYEQYF.

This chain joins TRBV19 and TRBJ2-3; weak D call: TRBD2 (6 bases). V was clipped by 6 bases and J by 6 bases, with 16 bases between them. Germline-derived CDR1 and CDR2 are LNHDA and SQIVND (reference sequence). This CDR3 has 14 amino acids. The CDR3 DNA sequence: TGTGCCAGTAGCCCCCCTGGGGGGTGGGATACGCAGTATTTT. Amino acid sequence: CASSPPGGWDTQYF.

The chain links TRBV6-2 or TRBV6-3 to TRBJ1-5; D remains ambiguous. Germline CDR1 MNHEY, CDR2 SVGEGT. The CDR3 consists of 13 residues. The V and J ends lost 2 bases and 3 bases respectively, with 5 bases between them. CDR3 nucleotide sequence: TGTGCCAGCAGTTACAAAGCCAATCAGCCCCAGCATTTT. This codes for CASSYKANQPQHF.

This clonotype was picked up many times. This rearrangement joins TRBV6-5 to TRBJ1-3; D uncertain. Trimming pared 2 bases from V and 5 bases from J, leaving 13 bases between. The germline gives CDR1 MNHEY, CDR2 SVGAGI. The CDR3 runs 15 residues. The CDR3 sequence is CASSYPDLARNTIYF. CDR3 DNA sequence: TGTGCCAGCAGTTACCCGGATCTGGCGAGAAACACCATATATTTT.

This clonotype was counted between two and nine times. The CDR3 is CSVEGVAKNIQYF. CDR3 DNA sequence: TGCAGCGTTGAGGGCGTAGCCAAAAACATTCAGTACTTC. This chain uses TRBV29-1 with TRBJ2-4, with D unclear. V was clipped by 3 bases and J by 0 bases, with 6 bases between them. The CDR3 has 13 amino acids. Per the germline V gene, CDR1 is SQVTM and CDR2 is ANQGSEA.